This T cell receptor beta chain was profiled in a study of regulatory T cells in long-lasting Graves disease. V dropped 4 bases and J dropped 3 bases, with 13 bases sitting between them. The CDR3 loop spans 14 amino acids. Germline loops: CDR1 MDHEN, CDR2 SYDVKM. This clonotype appeared many times. What it recognizes is unknown. Study-wide results and caveats: Persistent cases favored TRBV28, TRBJ1-2 and TRBJ2-5.

According to the study, TCR beta libraries were built with iRepertoire HTBI primers and CDR3-region Arm-PCR. TCRdb analysed the multiplex PCR reads with MiXCR anew, one entry per CDR3 protein. Of more than 450,000 distinct CDR3 sequences in the sample, around 16% were seen once. Time point reported: newly diagnosed GD, antithyroid drugs for less than 3 months. RNA from PBMCs was the source of the TCR library. These data also formed part of another study, on T cells in Graves' hyperthyroidism and ophthalmopathy. That paper states: Participants, patients aged 18 to 65, had newly diagnosed hyperthyroidism with a duration under 2 months. Each diagnosis drew on symptoms, thyroxine, TRAb, thyroid ultrasound and orbital computed tomography findings. Most clonotypes expanded in thyroid above 0.001 were likewise present in blood.

This TCR was recovered from a man between 35 and 55 years old with Graves disease. The sample here was peripheral blood mononuclear cells (PBMCs), taken at new diagnosis, from a patient treated with antithyroid drugs. V gene TRBV28 combines with J gene TRBJ2-7; D remains ambiguous. The CDR3 DNA follows: TGTGCCAGCAGTTCCCCTGGGCTCCGCTACGAGCAGTACTTC. Its translation: CASSSPGLRYEQYF.